The 7 T cell receptor beta chains in this list originate from one sample, sequenced in a study of response to subunit inactivated influenza vaccine (dated by TCRdb to about 2018). Receptor libraries were prepared by RT-PCR. Sequencing instrument: Illumina HiSeq 2500. TCRdb cleaned the public reads at Q25 with fastp, built clones with MiXCR and kept in-frame beta chains. Identical CDR3 proteins give one entry, which carries the most common genes and DNA. The sample table lists hundreds of thousands of distinct CDR3 sequences, around 25% of them with a count of one. The ten top clones hold 1.5% to 2% of the sample. The sequencing used CD4+ T cells sorted from PBMCs, collected around 5 days after vaccination. Receptor source: a man over 45 who received an inactivated influenza vaccine. Donor details come from another sample of the same person, matched by shared clones.

In its sample, this clonotype was seen a few times. V is TRBV5-6 and J is TRBJ1-1; D call uncertain. Germline CDR1 SGHDT, CDR2 YYEEEE. The ends were cut back, 3 bases at V and 8 bases at J, with 8 bases in the middle. There are 11 residues in the CDR3. The CDR3 sequence is CASSWQQEAFF. The CDR3 DNA reads TGTGCCAGCAGCTGGCAACAGGAAGCTTTCTTT. The variable domain in full, with the rest retrieved from reference TRBV5-6 and TRBJ1-1, is DAGVTQSPTHLIKTRGQQVTLRCSPKSGHDTVSWYQQALGQGPQFIFQYYEEEERQRGNFPDRFSGHQFPNYSSELNVNALLLGDSALYLCASSWQQEAFFGQGTRLTVV.

The chain links TRBV7-6 to TRBJ1-3; D is unresolved. V shed 8 bases and J shed 2 bases, with 10 bases lying between them. The CDR3 is 13 residues long. Germline V gene lookup returns CDR1 SGHVS and CDR2 FNYEAQ. Here the CDR3 DNA reads TGTGCCAGCTCCACGGAAGCTGGAAACACCATATATTTT. It codes for CASSTEAGNTIYF.

The chain links TRBV20-1 to TRBJ2-7, with 9 nucleotides matching TRBD2. V shed 0 bases and J 7 bases; nucleotides not matched to a gene: 10. Germline values: CDR1 DFQATT, CDR2 SNEGSKA (reference sequence). This CDR3 is built from 15 residues. CDR3 coding DNA: TGCAGTGCTAGAGATGGGGCGGGAGGGCCGGTGGAGCAGTACTTC. This translates into CSARDGAGGPVEQYF.

The CDR3 DNA sequence: TGTGCCAGCAGTCGAAATGGGTTTATGAACACTGAAGCTTTCTTT. Translation: CASSRNGFMNTEAFF. The chain employs TRBV12-3 or TRBV12-4 and TRBJ1-1; D is unresolved. Trimming pared 5 bases from V and 0 bases from J, leaving 13 bases between. The CDR3 runs to 15 residues.

This clonotype has more than one count but fewer than ten. The V and J genes are TRBV29-1 and TRBJ2-3, with TRBD1 as a possible D gene (5 bases). This CDR3 has 16 residues. V gave up 1 base and J gave up 3 bases, with 17 bases separating them. The germline V gene encodes CDR1 SQVTM and CDR2 ANQGSEA. The CDR3 DNA sequence: TGCAGCGTTGAAGGCTTTAGGACAAGTCAAACAGATACGCAGTATTTT. It is translated as CSVEGFRTSQTDTQYF.

V is TRBV6-2 or TRBV6-3 and J is TRBJ2-4; no clear D gene. The CDR3 length is 12 residues. In germline, CDR1 is MNHEY, CDR2 SVGEGT. V shed 8 bases and J shed 8 bases, with 13 bases lying between them. CDR3 region: CASVYPPHIQYF. Here the CDR3 DNA reads TGTGCCAGCGTTTACCCACCCCACATTCAGTACTTC.

This clonotype has a count of ten or more. The chain combines TRBV7-2 with TRBJ2-5; D is unclear. From germline, CDR1 is SGHTA and CDR2 FQGNSA. CDR3 length: 13 amino acids. Deletions cut 5 bases from V and 2 bases from J, with 9 bases between. The CDR3 nucleotides read TGTGCCAGCAGCCGCTACTATCAAGAGACCCAGTACTTC. This codes for CASSRYYQETQYF.